This TCR beta chain came from a study of beta chain features in type 1 diabetes. Findings of the study overall: When Type 1 diabetes patients were examined, their TCRB CDR3s proved moderately but significantly shorter in all four CD4+ subsets. In the patient group, naive, central memory and Treg TCRB repertoires seemed more alike than in the healthy donor group.

Points on this clone: The target antigen is unknown.

Sorting that relied on CD45RO/CCR7/CD25/CD127/CD95/CD27 yielded CD4+ naive, central memory, regulatory and stem cell-like memory cells. Sequencing targeted expressed TCRB transcripts, as all isolated RNA had been reverse transcribed. Here immunoSEQ multiplex PCR was the method, and the copy in TCRdb shows in-frame clones only, minus some. Of about 340,000 clones listed, roughly 14% are singletons. CDR3 length: 16 amino acids. Trimming removed 2 bases from V and 2 bases from J, with 13 bases in between. Germline assignment: CDR1 MNHNY and CDR2 SVGAGI (reference sequence). The V call is TRBV6-6, the J call TRBJ1-5; D uncertain. The specimen was naive CD4+ T cells from blood. The source is a woman aged 18 to 35 with type 1 diabetes. The CDR3 sequence: CASSYESGIGNQPQHF. Written as DNA, the CDR3 is TGTGCCAGCAGTTACGAGTCGGGTATTGGCAATCAGCCCCAGCATTTT.